These 2 T cell receptor beta chains originate from one sample sequenced in a study of OX40 agonist ivuxolimab in advanced cancers. Using immunoSEQ multiplex PCR, the repertoire was profiled, and TCRdb retains in-frame clones only, with some absent. The data show about 31,000 clones, 88% seen once. The specimen was CD4+ or CD8+ T cells sorted from blood, collected in a trial of the OX40 agonist ivuxolimab. The receptors originated from an adult with an advanced solid tumor such as melanoma, head and neck, liver or kidney cancer.

The chain is built from TRBV5-1 and TRBJ1-1, with TRBD1 identical over 8 bases. V dropped 4 bases and J dropped 0; count of bases not matched to a gene: 5. CDR3 length: 15 amino acids. Germline assignment: CDR1 SGHRS and CDR2 YFSETQ. CDR3 region: CASSAGQGLNTEAFF. The CDR3 DNA is TGCGCCAGCAGCGCAGGACAGGGTTTGAACACTGAAGCTTTCTTT.

The chain links TRBV7-9 to TRBJ1-4; weak D call: TRBD1 (5 bases). Germline V gene sequence: CDR1 SEHNR, CDR2 FQNEAQ (reference sequence). The CDR3 runs to 15 residues. Trimming took off 1 base at V and 5 bases at J, with 11 bases between the two ends. CDR3 sequence: CASSLVRGENEKLFF. The CDR3 DNA sequence: TGTGCCAGCAGCTTAGTTCGGGGCGAGAATGAAAAACTGTTTTTT.